This TCR beta chain was recovered during a study of T-cell memory formation after mild COVID-19 (dated by TCRdb to the early 2020s). For the wider study: TCR sequence clusters from the two donors were largely donor specific. Two young, previously healthy adult volunteers, one female and one male, were included in the cohort. Longitudinal TCRalpha and TCRbeta repertoire sequencing tracked T-cell clones expanding and contracting after mild COVID-19 in a couple of donors. Paper-wide results and their limitations: Contracting CD4+ clones were located mainly in the CM and EM memory subsets, whereas CD8+ clones were found to be enriched in EMRA. Some responding clones were detected in pre-infection memory, which suggested that pre-existing cross-reactive memory T cells had joined the SARS-CoV-2 response. Clones that contracted from day 15 to 85 showed balanced CD4/CD8 phenotypes, whereas a second wave of clones that expanded from day 15 to 37 leaned towards CD4+. The study covered only two mild cases, and larger cohorts including severe cases with pre-infection samples were considered necessary. The second-wave clones that peaked on day 37 were not confirmed to be SARS-CoV-2 specific.

The CDR3 spans 12 residues, from the cysteine through the phenylalanine. CDR3 DNA is the only sequence kept; it has 36 bases, read in frame from the first base. Reading the germline V gene (reference sequence) gives CDR1 LNHDA and CDR2 SQIVND. V is cut back by 5 bases and J by 3 bases, with 0 bases in the junction unmatched. The sample was run on an Illumina NovaSeq 6000. TCRalpha and TCRbeta cDNA libraries were built by 5'RACE with constant-segment primers, adding sample barcodes and unique molecular identifiers. RNA was extracted from every sample with Trizol reagent. The libraries were amplified in two PCR steps, and the second step added a second sample barcode and Illumina TruSeq adapters. Sequencing of the libraries was done on an Illumina NovaSeq, producing 2 x 150 bp paired-end reads. Concerning the study's data processing: The reads were demultiplexed and collapsed into UMI-guided consensus sequences using migec v1.2.7. With mixcr v2.1.11, UMI consensuses were aligned to TRA and TRB V and J templates and assembled into clonotypes. A clonotype was counted as expanded or contracted only when both edgeR and NoisET called the clonotype significant, with the noise models trained on biological replicates. For edgeR calls, the cutoffs were a false discovery rate-adjusted p below 0.01 and a log2 fold-change threshold of 1. PCA with hierarchical clustering of max-normalized trajectories of the 1000 most abundant clonotypes was used as exploratory dynamics analysis. Separately sequenced CD4+ and CD8+ repertoires were used to assign the CD4 or CD8 phenotype of responding clones. In TCRdb, the public reads were trimmed at Q25 with fastp and aligned with MiXCR, with productive beta chains retained. Each record represents a unique CDR3 protein, reported with the most common genes and DNA among its rows. The V and J calls come from TCRdb's annotation, not from the publication. This sample holds 140,000 or so distinct CDR3 sequences; about 5.5% were observed only once. The top ten clones comprise 2% to 2.5% of the sample.

PBMCs were isolated by Ficoll-Paque density gradient centrifugation. Details on this clonotype: Its recognized antigen is unknown. No per-base quality is available; no much larger clone lies one base away.

What was sequenced was PBMCs or a T cell subset sorted from them (not recorded which). The chain joins TRBV19 to TRBJ2-5; 7 nucleotides in the junction match TRBD2. The receptor's source is an adult woman who had mild COVID-19 (a few samples of this study predate the infection). The sample titles of this study are shuffled in the database, so cell type and time point are left out; the donor was told from shared clones. The CDR3 sequence is CASSGTKETQYF. Here is the DNA: TGTGCCAGTAGTGGGACTAAAGAGACCCAGTACTTC.